The sequence of this T cell receptor (beta chain) was determined in a study of cytomegalovirus exposure and HLA in healthy donors. About the research overall: A later analysis reported the same platform for the roughly 110 validation repertoires and the approximately 700 first-cohort repertoires. Findings of the study overall: TCR sequences were mostly rare, though some public TCRs occurred in many donors. Within the approximately 110 validation repertoires, first-cohort TCR clusters tended to co-occur, according to a later analysis. There were around 160 TCR beta chains listed as cytomegalovirus-associated.

Assay: immunoSEQ multiplex PCR; the TCRdb copy retains only in-frame clones and omits some. The repertoire holds 140,000 to 150,000 clones, with about 89% as singletons. V was cut by 0 bases and J by 3 bases, with 8 bases left in between. Germline-derived CDR1 and CDR2 are SGHTA and FQGNSA. The CDR3 length is 14 residues. A remark on this clone: Its target is not known.

Sample: PBMCs. The sequence derives from a young man in good health and CMV-seronegative. This sequence joins TRBV7-2 and TRBJ1-2; D unresolved. This CDR3 is CASSLAREDYGYTF. CDR3 nucleotides: TGTGCCAGCAGCTTAGCTAGGGAGGACTATGGCTACACCTTC.